What follows describes a single T cell receptor (beta chain). Its antigen remains unidentified. Trimming removed 2 bases at V and 5 bases at J, with 6 bases between. This CDR3 is built from 12 residues. Germline assignment: CDR1 SGHRS and CDR2 YFSETQ. This specimen comes from a study of persistence of HIV-infected CD4 T cells. Study information: CD4+ T cells responding to CMV or HIV-1 Gag were isolated.

This was the immunoSEQ version 4 assay in survey mode. Sequencing used immunoSEQ multiplex PCR; TCRdb keeps in-frame clones, though not all of them. The data contain 25,000 to 30,000 clones, approximately 78% of them singletons. Overall study results and limits: CMV- and Gag-responding cells had lower TCRbeta richness than CD3/CD28-responding cells.

Cells were stimulated with CMV-infected fibroblast lysates at approximately 10 ug/mL. CD40L/CD69 double-negative CD45RO-high memory CD4+ T cells were collected. Source: CD4+ T cells sorted from PBMCs after roughly 18-hour stimulation, taken from a patient who received antiretroviral therapy. This receptor was taken from an adult man with HIV who was CMV-seropositive. This chain joins TRBV5-1 and TRBJ2-3; D not certain. CDR3 DNA: TGCGCCAGCAGCTTCTCGAGAGATACGCAGTATTTT. Translated, it gives CASSFSRDTQYF.